The clone carrying this T cell receptor beta chain was detected only once. The data were produced by immunoSEQ multiplex PCR, yet TCRdb's version contains in-frame clones alone and is incomplete. The sample has roughly 52,000 clones; roughly 95% are singletons. This CDR3 contains 14 residues. Losses at the gene ends were 3 bases for V and 8 bases for J; bases not matched to a gene: 8. Per germline, CDR1 LNHDA and CDR2 SQIVND (reference sequence). The sample is drawn from a study of control samples from healthy donors and cancer patients. The sequenced sample was blood. The TCR was taken from a man aged 25 to 40 in good health. V usage is TRBV19 and J usage is TRBJ2-7, with 9 bases aligning to TRBD1. The CDR3 spells CASSIATGGLQQYF. The CDR3 DNA sequence: TGTGCCAGTAGTATCGCTACAGGGGGCCTTCAGCAGTACTTC.